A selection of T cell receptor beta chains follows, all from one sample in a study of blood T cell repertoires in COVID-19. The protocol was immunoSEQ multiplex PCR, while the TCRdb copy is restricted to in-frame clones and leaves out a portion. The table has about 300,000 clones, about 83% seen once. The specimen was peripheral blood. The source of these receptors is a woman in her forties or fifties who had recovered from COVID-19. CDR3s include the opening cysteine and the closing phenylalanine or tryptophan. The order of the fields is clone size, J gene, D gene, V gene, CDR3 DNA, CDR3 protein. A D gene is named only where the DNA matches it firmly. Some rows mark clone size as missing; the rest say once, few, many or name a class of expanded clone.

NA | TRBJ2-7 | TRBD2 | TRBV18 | TGTGCCAGCTCAGATAGCGGGAGTCGCTACGAGCAGTACTTC | CASSDSGSRYEQYF
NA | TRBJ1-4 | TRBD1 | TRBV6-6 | TGTGCCAGCAGGGGGCCGGGACAGACTAATGAAAAACTGTTTTTT | CASRGPGQTNEKLFF
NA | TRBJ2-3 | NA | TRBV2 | TGTGCCAGCAGTGACGGACGGACTGATACGCAGTATTTT | CASSDGRTDTQYF
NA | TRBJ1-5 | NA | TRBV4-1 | TGCGCCAGCAGCCAGGGACCTGGGGCGGACTATAGCAATCAGCCCCAGCATTTT | CASSQGPGADYSNQPQHF
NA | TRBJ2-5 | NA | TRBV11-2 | TGTGCCAGCAGCTTAGTGTCATGGGAGGAGACCCAGTACTTC | CASSLVSWEETQYF
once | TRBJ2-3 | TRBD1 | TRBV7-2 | TGTGCCAGCAGTTTTAATTACAGGGGGCGCACAGATACGCAGTATTTT | CASSFNYRGRTDTQYF
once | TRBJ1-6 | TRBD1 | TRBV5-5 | TGTGCCAGCAGCTACAACAGGGGGCCTGGGTCACCCCTCCACTTT | CASSYNRGPGSPLHF
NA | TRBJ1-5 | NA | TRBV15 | TGTGCCACCAGCAGAGATAATACGGGGAATCAGCCCCAGCATTTT | CATSRDNTGNQPQHF
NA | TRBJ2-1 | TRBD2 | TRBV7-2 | TGTGCCAGCAGCTCCGTTAGCGGGAGGCCCTCCTACAATGAGCAGTTCTTC | CASSSVSGRPSYNEQFF
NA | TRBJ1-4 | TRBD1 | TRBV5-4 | TGTGCCAGCAGCTCAGGGACAGGCCGCTCATCAACTAATGAAAAACTGTTTTTT | CASSSGTGRSSTNEKLFF
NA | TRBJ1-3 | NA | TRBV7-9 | TGTGCCAGCAGCTTAAAAGTCCAGGGTATTTTTCCTGGAAACACCATATATTTT | CASSLKVQGIFPGNTIYF
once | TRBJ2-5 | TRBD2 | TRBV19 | TGTGCCAGTAGTACAAATAGCGGGGGGGCTCGTCACTCCCAGTACTTC | CASSTNSGGARHSQYF
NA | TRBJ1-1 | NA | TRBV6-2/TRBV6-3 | TGTGCCAGCAGTTATCCACCAGGCCCTATGAACACTGAAGCTTTCTTT | CASSYPPGPMNTEAFF
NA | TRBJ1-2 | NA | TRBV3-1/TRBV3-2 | TGTGCCAGCAGCCCCACAGAGAACTATGGCTACACCTTC | CASSPTENYGYTF
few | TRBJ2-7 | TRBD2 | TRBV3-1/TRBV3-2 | TGTGCCAGCAGCCAAGGACTAGCCGAGCAGTACTTC | CASSQGLAEQYF
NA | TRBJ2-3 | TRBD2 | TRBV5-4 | TGTGCCAGCAGCTTACGGACTAGCGGATTTAGAACAGATACGCAGTATTTT | CASSLRTSGFRTDTQYF
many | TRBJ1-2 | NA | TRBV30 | TGTGCCTGGAGTGTACATGTCAGGGGCCCCGATGGCTACACCTTC | CAWSVHVRGPDGYTF
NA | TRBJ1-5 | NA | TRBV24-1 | TGTGCCACCAGTGATTTCGGGCAGCCCCAGCATTTT | CATSDFGQPQHF
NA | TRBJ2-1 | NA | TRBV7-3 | TGTGCCAGCAGCCCAGGCCGGGATTCCTACAATGAGCAGTTCTTC | CASSPGRDSYNEQFF
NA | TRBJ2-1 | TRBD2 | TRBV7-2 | TGTGCCAGCAGCTTAACTAGCGGGAGCTCAAATGAGCAGTTCTTC | CASSLTSGSSNEQFF
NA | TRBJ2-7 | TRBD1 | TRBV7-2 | TGTGCCAGCAGCTTAGGAATGACAGGGGGCGGCCACGAGCAGTACTTC | CASSLGMTGGGHEQYF
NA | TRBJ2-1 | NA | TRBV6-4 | TGTGCCAGCAGTGTGGGGGCCTCTAGCTCCTACAATGAGCAGTTCTTC | CASSVGASSSYNEQFF
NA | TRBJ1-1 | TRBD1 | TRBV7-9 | TGTGCCAGCAGCCTCGGAGGGACAGGAAGGACTGAAGCTTTCTTT | CASSLGGTGRTEAFF
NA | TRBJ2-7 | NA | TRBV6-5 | TGTGCCAGCAGTTACGGGGGGACCCCGACCTACGAGCAGTACTTC | CASSYGGTPTYEQYF
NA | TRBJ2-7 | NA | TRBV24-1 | TGTGCCACCAGTGATCAGTCAGTCTCCTACGAGCAGTACTTC | CATSDQSVSYEQYF
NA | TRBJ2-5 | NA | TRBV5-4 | TGTGCCAGCAGCTTAGCGGGCGCCTTAGAGACCCAGTACTTC | CASSLAGALETQYF
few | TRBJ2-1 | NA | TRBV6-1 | TGTGCCAGCAGTGCCTCCGGGACTCCCTCTTCCTACAATGAGCAGTTCTTC | CASSASGTPSSYNEQFF
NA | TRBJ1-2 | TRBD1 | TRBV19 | TGTGCCAGTAGTCCGAAGACAGGGGCAGCGGGAAACTATGGCTACACCTTC | CASSPKTGAAGNYGYTF
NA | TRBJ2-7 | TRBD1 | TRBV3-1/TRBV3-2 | TGTGCCAGCAGCCCGACTGGGACAGGGAGGCGCGAGCAGTACTTC | CASSPTGTGRREQYF
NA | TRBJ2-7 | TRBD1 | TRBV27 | TGTGCCAGCAGTCCCAGTGACAGGGGTCGGTCCTACGAGCAGTACTTC | CASSPSDRGRSYEQYF
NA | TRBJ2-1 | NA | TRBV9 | TGTGCCAGCAGCGTAGCTCCGACCCTGCCGGGCAATGAGCAGTTCTTC | CASSVAPTLPGNEQFF
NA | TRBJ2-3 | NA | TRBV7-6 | TGTGCCAGCAGCTTAATAGACAGTCGGCAGCGCACAGATACGCAGTATTTT | CASSLIDSRQRTDTQYF
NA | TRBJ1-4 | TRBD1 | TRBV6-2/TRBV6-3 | TGTGCCAGCAGTAGGGAAGGGACAGGGTCGAAACTGTTTTTT | CASSREGTGSKLFF
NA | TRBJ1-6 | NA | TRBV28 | TGTGCCAGCAGCAGCTCCTATAATTCACCCCTCCACTTT | CASSSSYNSPLHF
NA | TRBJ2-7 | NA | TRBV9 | TGTGCCAGCAGCGTAGCCCCAGGGGAGGGCGAGCAGTACTTC | CASSVAPGEGEQYF
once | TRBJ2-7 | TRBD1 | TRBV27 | TGTGCCAGCAGTCCTTCGGCAGGGGGCTACGAGCAGTACTTC | CASSPSAGGYEQYF
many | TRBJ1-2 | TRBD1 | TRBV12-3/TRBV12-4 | TGTGCCAGCAGCACAGGGGAAAACTATGGCTACACCTTC | CASSTGENYGYTF
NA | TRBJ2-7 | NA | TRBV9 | TGTGCCAGCAGCGTAGATCAGGGTCGGTCCGAGCAGTACTTC | CASSVDQGRSEQYF
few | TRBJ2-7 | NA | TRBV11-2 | TGTGCCAGCAGCTCTACAGCGGCAGGCGAGCAGTACTTC | CASSSTAAGEQYF
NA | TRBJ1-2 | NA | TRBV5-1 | TGCGCCAGCAGCTTGGGCGGGGCAGTGAACTATGGCTACACCTTC | CASSLGGAVNYGYTF
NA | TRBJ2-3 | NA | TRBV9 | TGTGCCAGCAGCCCCCTAGCGATTATCCCAGATACGCAGTATTTT | CASSPLAIIPDTQYF
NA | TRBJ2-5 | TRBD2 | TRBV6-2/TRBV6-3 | TGTGCCAGCAGTTATCGGACTAGCGGGGATCAAGAGACCCAGTACTTC | CASSYRTSGDQETQYF
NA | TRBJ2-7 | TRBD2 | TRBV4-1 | TGCGCCAGCAGCCAAGTCGGCCTAGCGGCATCCTACGAGCAGTACTTC | CASSQVGLAASYEQYF
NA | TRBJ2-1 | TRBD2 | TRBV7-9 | TGTGCCAGCAGCCATACTAGCGGCAGCTCCTACAATGAGCAGTTCTTC | CASSHTSGSSYNEQFF
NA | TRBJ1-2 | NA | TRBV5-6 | TGTGCCAGCAGCGATCAGGGGTTCGGCTACACCTTC | CASSDQGFGYTF
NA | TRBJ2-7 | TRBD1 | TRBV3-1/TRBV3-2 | TGTGCCAGCAGCCATGCACCTATCCTCCGGGACAGGGGATCCCACGAGCAGTACTTC | CASSHAPILRDRGSHEQYF
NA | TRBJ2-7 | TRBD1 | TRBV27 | TGTGCCAGCAGTCCCATCACCGGACAGGGTAGGGACGAGCAGTACTTC | CASSPITGQGRDEQYF
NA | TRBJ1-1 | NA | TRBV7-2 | TGTGCCAGCATCCTAGGTCGCCAGGGGAACACTGAAGCTTTCTTT | CASILGRQGNTEAFF